Shown below are 21 T cell receptor beta chains from a single sample sequenced in a study of cytotoxic CD8 clonotypes in ibrutinib-treated CLL. Clones were read by immunoSEQ multiplex PCR, and TCRdb kept only the in-frame ones, dropping some. The repertoire holds about 300,000 clones, with roughly 67% as singletons. Material: PBMCs, obtained after 36 months of ibrutinib treatment. The receptors were sampled from a human donor with chronic lymphocytic leukemia.

V usage is TRBV7-3 and J usage is TRBJ2-3; D gene uncertain. V was cut by 2 bases and J by 5 bases, with 11 bases left in between. The CDR3 runs 14 residues. Germline V gene sequence: CDR1 SGHTA, CDR2 FQGTGA. The CDR3 DNA reads as TGTGCCAGCAGCTTAGCCACAAGGAAAGATACGCAGTATTTT. This codes for CASSLATRKDTQYF. The whole variable domain, filled in from reference TRBV7-3 and TRBJ2-3, reads GAGVSQTPSNKVTEKGKYVELRCDPISGHTALYWYRQSLGQGPEFLIYFQGTGAADDSGLPNDRFFAVRPEGSVSTLKIQRTERGDSAVYLCASSLATRKDTQYFGPGTRLTVL.

The J gene is TRBJ2-7, the V gene TRBV6-1; D might be TRBD1 (6 bases). The CDR3 is 14 residues long. Per the germline V gene, CDR1 is MNHNS and CDR2 is SASEGT. Trimming removed 3 bases at V and 3 bases at J, with 12 bases between. CDR3 sequence reads: CASSDAGAFYEQYF. CDR3 nucleotides: TGTGCCAGCAGTGACGCAGGGGCGTTCTACGAGCAGTACTTC.

This clone is a singleton in its sample. The chain couples TRBV10-3 to TRBJ2-5; 7 nucleotides agree with TRBD1. Germline CDR1 and CDR2: ENHRY and SYGVKD. This CDR3 spans 15 amino acids. V trimming: 2 bases; J trimming: 4 bases; junction bases outside the gene matches: 7. Written as DNA, the CDR3 is TGTGCCATCAGTGAGGACAGGGCTAATGGAGAGACCCAGTACTTC. Amino acid sequence: CAISEDRANGETQYF.

The chain carries TRBV5-1 and TRBJ1-5; 10 nucleotides match TRBD1. The germline gives CDR1 SGHRS, CDR2 YFSETQ. Germline trimming cut 3 bases from V and 6 bases from J; bases unmatched to any gene: 3. CDR3 size: 14 residues. The CDR3 region is CASSSGQGGQPQHF. CDR3 bases: TGCGCCAGCAGCTCCGGACAGGGGGGTCAGCCCCAGCATTTT.

The chain carries TRBV29-1 and TRBJ2-7, with 7 nucleotides matching TRBD1. CDR1 is SQVTM, CDR2 ANQGSEA, per germline. The CDR3 is 13 residues long. Unmatched junction bases numbered 10, after V lost 6 bases and J lost 5 bases. CDR3 sequence: CSVARDRTHEQYF. In nucleotides, the CDR3 is TGCAGCGTCGCAAGGGACAGAACCCACGAGCAGTACTTC.

The genes are TRBV5-4 and TRBJ2-5, with 7 bases that match TRBD1. This CDR3 has 15 residues. The germline CDR1 and CDR2 sequences are SGHNT and YYREEE (reference sequence). Trimming at V came to 4 bases and at J to 6 bases, leaving 12 bases not matched to a gene. The CDR3 is CASSGQRGLRKTQYF. CDR3 coding DNA: TGTGCCAGCAGCGGACAGAGGGGGCTCAGAAAGACCCAGTACTTC.

A few counts support this clone. This chain links TRBV11-2 with TRBJ1-2; D is uncertain. The germline V gene encodes CDR1 SGHAT and CDR2 FQNNGV. This CDR3 contains 14 residues. The V end was cut by 1 base, the J end by 4 bases, with 10 bases between. Written as DNA, the CDR3 is TGTGCCAGCAGCTTAGTAGGGCAGAGCTATGGCTACACCTTC. Its translation is CASSLVGQSYGYTF.

The chain employs TRBV15 and TRBJ1-3; D remains unclear. V dropped 6 bases and J dropped 4 bases, with 13 bases sitting between them. Germline lookup yields CDR1 LNHNV and CDR2 YYDKDF (reference sequence). The CDR3 consists of 14 residues. This CDR3 reads CATSSLGRGNTIYF. The CDR3 nucleotides read TGTGCCACCAGTTCCCTGGGGAGGGGAAACACCATATATTTT.

CDR3 nucleotide sequence: TGTGCCAGCAGCTTGGGGTCTAGCGGGGGAGCCTACAATGAGCAGTTCTTC. It translates to CASSLGSSGGAYNEQFF. V is TRBV5-5 and J is TRBJ2-1, with 10 bases that match TRBD2. Germline CDR1 SGHKS, CDR2 YYEKEE (reference sequence). V shed 0 bases and J 2 bases; nucleotides not matched to a gene: 5. The CDR3 has 17 residues.

The chain couples TRBV28 to TRBJ2-5; 7 bases fit TRBD1. Germline assignment: CDR1 MDHEN and CDR2 SYDVKM. V lost 6 bases, J lost 2 bases, and 3 bases stayed unmatched. The CDR3 length is 13 residues. The CDR3 protein is CASRPTGQETQYF. The CDR3, as DNA: TGTGCCAGCAGACCGACAGGGCAAGAGACCCAGTACTTC. Combining the CDR3 with reference TRBV28 and TRBJ2-5 gives the whole variable domain DVKVTQSSRYLVKRTGEKVFLECVQDMDHENMFWYRQDPGLGLRLIYFSYDVKMKEKGDIPEGYSVSREKKERFSLILESASTNQTSMYLCASRPTGQETQYFGPGTRLLVL.

This clone was seen a handful of times. The chain employs TRBV29-1 and TRBJ1-2; no clear D gene. This CDR3 spans 15 amino acids. Trimming left V 3 bases short and J 5 bases short, with 19 bases between. Germline assignment: CDR1 SQVTM and CDR2 ANQGSEA. As DNA, the CDR3 is TGCAGCGTTGACCCCCTTCCCGGAATTCGGTATGGCTACACCTTC. Translation: CSVDPLPGIRYGYTF. Complete variable domain (other parts from reference TRBV29-1 and TRBJ1-2): SAVISQKPSRDICQRGTSLTIQCQVDSQVTMMFWYRQQPGQSLTLIATANQGSEATYESGFVIDKFPISRPNLTFSTLTVSNMSPEDSSIYLCSVDPLPGIRYGYTFGSGTRLTVV.

This clone was observed a few times. The chain combines TRBV9 with TRBJ2-5, with a tentative D call TRBD2 (6 bases). The CDR3 consists of 14 residues. V was cut by 2 bases and J by 4 bases, with 12 bases left in between. CDR1 and CDR2 (germline): SGDLS, YYNGEE. In nucleotides, the CDR3 is TGTGCCAGCAGCGTCGGAGGGTCCAGAGAGACCCAGTACTTC. It codes for CASSVGGSRETQYF.

This chain uses TRBV5-6 with TRBJ2-1; D possibly corresponds to TRBD1 (6 bases). V lost 3 bases and J 5 bases, leaving 9 bases between the germline ends. The CDR3 is 13 residues long. Germline V gene data show CDR1 as SGHDT and CDR2 as YYEEEE. The CDR3 spells CASSSDSNNEQFF. The CDR3, as DNA: TGTGCCAGCAGCTCGGACAGTAACAATGAGCAGTTCTTC.

V and J are TRBV19 and TRBJ2-5, with D unclear. The CDR3 is made up of 13 amino acids. Between the trimmed V and J ends, which lost 6 bases and 7 bases, there was a span of 15 bases. The V gene's germline CDR1 is LNHDA and CDR2 SQIVND (reference sequence). The CDR3 region has the DNA TGTGCCAGTAGCCTAAATCTTCCAGGGACCCAGTACTTC. This translates into CASSLNLPGTQYF.

The count of this clone is one. The chain carries TRBV9 and TRBJ2-3, with D possibly TRBD2 on 5 matching bases. V shed 4 bases and J shed 10 bases, with 22 bases lying between them. The CDR3 runs 15 residues. Germline CDR1 reads SGDLS; CDR2 reads YYNGEE. CDR3 residues: CASSYQQRPREAQYF. In DNA, the CDR3 is TGTGCCAGCAGCTACCAACAGCGGCCCCGAGAGGCGCAGTATTTT.

The chain has TRBV7-3 and TRBJ2-3, with 10 bases identical to TRBD2. The germline CDR1 and CDR2 sequences are SGHTA and FQGTGA. This CDR3 is 17 amino acids long. V shed 1 base and J 5 bases; nucleotides not matched to a gene: 9. CDR3 amino acids: CASSLRLAGTSGDTQYF. CDR3 bases: TGTGCCAGCAGCTTAAGACTAGCGGGTACTAGCGGAGATACGCAGTATTTT.

The chain recombines TRBV5-1 with TRBJ2-7; TRBD1 matches 9 bases. The CDR3 loop spans 15 amino acids. Germline-derived CDR1 and CDR2 are SGHRS and YFSETQ. The V gene end was trimmed by 0 bases and the J gene end by 3 bases; junction bases not matched to a gene: 4. This chain's CDR3 is CASSLGTGEIYEQYF. The DNA for the CDR3 is TGCGCCAGCAGCTTGGGGACAGGGGAAATCTACGAGCAGTACTTC.

This chain connects TRBV29-1 to TRBJ1-2; D is ambiguous. V lost 7 bases and J lost 7, with 16 bases in between. CDR3 length: 12 residues. Germline loops: CDR1 SQVTM, CDR2 ANQGSEA. The CDR3 sequence: CSDVRGKGGYTF. For the CDR3, the DNA is TGCAGCGACGTACGAGGGAAGGGTGGCTACACCTTC.

The J gene is TRBJ2-7, the V gene TRBV27, with 7 positions matching TRBD1. V was pared by 6 bases and J by 1 base, with 6 bases of the junction left unmatched. CDR1 is MNHEY and CDR2 is SMNVEV in the germline V gene (reference sequence). The CDR3 runs to 14 residues. The chain's CDR3 is CASSTTGQSYEQYF. CDR3 coding DNA: TGTGCCAGCAGCACAACGGGACAGTCCTACGAGCAGTACTTC.

This sequence joins TRBV9 and TRBJ1-1; TRBD1 might be the D (5 bases). Trimming shortened V by 7 bases and J by 4 bases, and 8 bases separated the two germline ends. CDR1 is SGDLS and CDR2 is YYNGEE in the germline V gene. This CDR3 has 11 residues. CDR3 nucleotides: TGTGCCAGCGGGGGTGGCACTGAAGCTTTCTTT. Protein product: CASGGGTEAFF.

The CDR3: CSVEMDRGSGSNQPQHF. For the CDR3, the DNA is TGCAGCGTTGAAATGGACAGGGGTTCCGGCAGCAATCAGCCCCAGCATTTT. This chain links TRBV29-1 with TRBJ1-5, with TRBD1 identical over 9 bases. This CDR3 region has 17 residues. CDR1 SQVTM and CDR2 ANQGSEA come from the germline V gene. The V segment lost 2 bases and the J segment 1 base; nucleotides outside the gene matches: 9.